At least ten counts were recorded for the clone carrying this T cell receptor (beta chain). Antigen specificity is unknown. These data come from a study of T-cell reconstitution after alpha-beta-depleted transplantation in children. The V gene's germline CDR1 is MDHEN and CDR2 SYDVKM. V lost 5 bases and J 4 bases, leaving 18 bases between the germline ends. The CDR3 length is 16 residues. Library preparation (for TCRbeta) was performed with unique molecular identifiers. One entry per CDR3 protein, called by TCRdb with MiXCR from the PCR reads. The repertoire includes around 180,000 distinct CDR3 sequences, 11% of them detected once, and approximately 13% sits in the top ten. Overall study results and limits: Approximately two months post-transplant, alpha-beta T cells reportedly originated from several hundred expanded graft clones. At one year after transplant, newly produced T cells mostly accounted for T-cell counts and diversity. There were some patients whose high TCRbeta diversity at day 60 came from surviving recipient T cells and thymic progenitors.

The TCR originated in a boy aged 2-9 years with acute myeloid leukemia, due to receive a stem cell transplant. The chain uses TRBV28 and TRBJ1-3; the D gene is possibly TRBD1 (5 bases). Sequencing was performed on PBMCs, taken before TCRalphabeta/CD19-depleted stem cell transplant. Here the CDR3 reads CASSASGGTGGNTIYF. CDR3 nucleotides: TGTGCCAGCAGTGCTTCGGGAGGGACGGGAGGAAACACCATATATTTT. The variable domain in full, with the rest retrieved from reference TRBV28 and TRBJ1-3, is DVKVTQSSRYLVKRTGEKVFLECVQDMDHENMFWYRQDPGLGLRLIYFSYDVKMKEKGDIPEGYSVSREKKERFSLILESASTNQTSMYLCASSASGGTGGNTIYFGEGSWLTVV.